This TCR beta chain was profiled in a study of blood T cell repertoires in COVID-19. Overall study context: Sites in the United States, Italy and Spain provided acute and convalescent COVID-19 samples. In each case, the material was cDNA or gDNA derived from T cells, B-cell-depleted T cells, or PBMCs.

This CDR3 has 16 amino acids. The germline gives CDR1 MGHDK, CDR2 SYGVNS. Unmatched junction bases numbered 17, after V lost 6 bases and J lost 7 bases. This clone has a handful of counts. In the original processing: Reference gene primer amplification yielded estimated nucleated cell counts. Some clones are missing from TCRdb's copy, which holds only in-frame ones; the method was immunoSEQ multiplex PCR. V and J calls and clone size are given by that table; D and trimming were obtained from the DNA. The table lists about 120,000 clones, around 82% of them singletons. The receptor comes from a woman aged 55 to 70 with acute or convalescent COVID-19. This rearrangement joins TRBV25-1 to TRBJ2-7; 8 positions match TRBD1. Sequencing was performed on peripheral blood. The CDR3 loop reads CASRGVGQGPTGEQYF. In DNA form, the CDR3 reads TGTGCCAGCAGAGGCGTTGGACAGGGCCCAACAGGGGAGCAGTACTTC.